This is a list of T cell receptor beta chains from one sample in a study of shared clonotypes between healthy human individuals. Using immunoSEQ multiplex PCR, the repertoire was profiled, and TCRdb retains in-frame clones only, with some absent. The sample has 400,000 to 600,000 clones; 60% to 80% are singletons. The sequencing input was PBMCs. The source of these receptors is a woman in her thirties or forties in good health. Some clones in this sample may be carry-over from other donors' samples. CDR3s include the opening cysteine and the closing phenylalanine or tryptophan. A D gene is named only where the DNA matches it firmly. Size is stated for part of the rows, as once, few or many counts, or as a class when the clone is expanded.

J gene: TRBJ1-4
D gene: -
clone size: -
V gene: TRBV28
CDR3 DNA: TGTGCCAGCAGTTCAGGGACGTCTAATGAAAAACTGTTTTTT
CDR3 protein: CASSSGTSNEKLFF

J gene: TRBJ1-2
D gene: -
clone size: -
V gene: TRBV15
CDR3 DNA: TGTGCCACCAGCAGGGGAGCGACAGTAGGCTATGGCTACACCTTC
CDR3 protein: CATSRGATVGYGYTF

J gene: TRBJ1-3
D gene: -
clone size: -
V gene: TRBV5-4
CDR3 DNA: TGTGCCAGCAGCCTTGGGGGGGACTCTGGAAACACCATATATTTT
CDR3 protein: CASSLGGDSGNTIYF

J gene: TRBJ1-1
D gene: -
clone size: -
V gene: TRBV7-2
CDR3 DNA: TGTGCCAGCAGCGTCGGACTGGGGATGAACACTGAAGCTTTCTTT
CDR3 protein: CASSVGLGMNTEAFF

J gene: TRBJ2-2
D gene: -
clone size: few
V gene: TRBV19
CDR3 DNA: TGTGCCAGTAGTCCCCCTGGTGGGGGCCTAGGACCTACGTTCGGGGAGCTGTTTTTT
CDR3 protein: CASSPPGGGLGPTFGELFF

J gene: TRBJ2-5
D gene: -
clone size: -
V gene: TRBV2
CDR3 DNA: TGTGCCAGCAGAAGACAGCCCCAAGAGACCCAGTACTTC
CDR3 protein: CASRRQPQETQYF

J gene: TRBJ1-3
D gene: -
clone size: -
V gene: TRBV6-6
CDR3 DNA: TGTGCCACAGGTACAGGGAACACCATATATTTT
CDR3 protein: CATGTGNTIYF

J gene: TRBJ2-1
D gene: TRBD2
clone size: -
V gene: TRBV5-1
CDR3 DNA: TGCGCCAGCAGCTCCGGGACTAGCGGGAGGGGAGGGATCTTC
CDR3 protein: CASSSGTSGRGGIF

J gene: TRBJ2-7
D gene: -
clone size: -
V gene: TRBV11-1
CDR3 DNA: TGTGCCAGCAGCTCGATGGACTATTTCTCCACCTACGAGCAGTACTTC
CDR3 protein: CASSSMDYFSTYEQYF

J gene: TRBJ2-1
D gene: -
clone size: -
V gene: TRBV5-1
CDR3 DNA: TGCGCCAGCAGCTTGATTCCCGGCGGGGACAATGAGCAGTTCTTC
CDR3 protein: CASSLIPGGDNEQFF

J gene: TRBJ1-3
D gene: TRBD1
clone size: -
V gene: TRBV18
CDR3 DNA: TGTGCCAGCTCACCTTTGACAGGGGGCGAAACTGGAAACACCATATATTTT
CDR3 protein: CASSPLTGGETGNTIYF

J gene: TRBJ2-1
D gene: -
clone size: -
V gene: TRBV4-3
CDR3 DNA: TGCGCCAGCAGCCAAGATTCCGGGAAGTACAATGAGCAGTTCTTC
CDR3 protein: CASSQDSGKYNEQFF

J gene: TRBJ2-3
D gene: -
clone size: -
V gene: TRBV7-9
CDR3 DNA: TGTGCCAGCAGCCTATCCATTTCCACAGATACGCAGTATTTT
CDR3 protein: CASSLSISTDTQYF

J gene: TRBJ1-3
D gene: TRBD1
clone size: -
V gene: TRBV2
CDR3 DNA: TGTGCCAGCAGTGATGGGACAGTCTCTGGAAACACCATATATTTT
CDR3 protein: CASSDGTVSGNTIYF

J gene: TRBJ2-5
D gene: -
clone size: few
V gene: TRBV29-1
CDR3 DNA: TGCAGCGTTGGCCCGGGACCACAAGAGACCCAGTACTTC
CDR3 protein: CSVGPGPQETQYF

J gene: TRBJ1-4
D gene: -
clone size: few
V gene: TRBV29-1
CDR3 DNA: TGCAGCGTTGAAGATCGGGAGAAACTGTTTTTT
CDR3 protein: CSVEDREKLFF

J gene: TRBJ2-7
D gene: -
clone size: many
V gene: TRBV29-1
CDR3 DNA: TGCAGCGTTGGGAGTGGTGGGCACGAGCAGTACTTC
CDR3 protein: CSVGSGGHEQYF

J gene: TRBJ1-1
D gene: -
clone size: once
V gene: TRBV7-9
CDR3 DNA: TGTGCCAGCAGCTTAGGGGCTGCGAACACTGAAGCTTTCTTT
CDR3 protein: CASSLGAANTEAFF

J gene: TRBJ2-1
D gene: -
clone size: few
V gene: TRBV4-2
CDR3 DNA: TGTGCCAGCAGCCAAGACCCGGCAGGGGTGGTGAATGAGCAGTTCTTC
CDR3 protein: CASSQDPAGVVNEQFF

J gene: TRBJ1-1
D gene: -
clone size: -
V gene: TRBV28
CDR3 DNA: TGTGCCAGCAGTTTAAGGGGCAGAAACACTGAAGCTTTCTTT
CDR3 protein: CASSLRGRNTEAFF

J gene: TRBJ1-5
D gene: -
clone size: -
V gene: TRBV28
CDR3 DNA: TGTGCCAGCAGTTTGGGGGAGGGGATGATCGGTCAGCCCCAGCATTTT
CDR3 protein: CASSLGEGMIGQPQHF

J gene: TRBJ2-7
D gene: -
clone size: -
V gene: TRBV7-6
CDR3 DNA: TGTGCCAGCAGCTTAGCGTTCAACTACGAGCAGTACTTC
CDR3 protein: CASSLAFNYEQYF

J gene: TRBJ1-4
D gene: -
clone size: -
V gene: TRBV19
CDR3 DNA: TGTGCCAGTAGTTCGCCGGGGGGCGCGGGTGAAAAACTGTTTTTT
CDR3 protein: CASSSPGGAGEKLFF

J gene: TRBJ2-7
D gene: -
clone size: -
V gene: TRBV28
CDR3 DNA: TGTGCCAGCAGTTATTCGGGTTCCCGCTCCTACGAGCAGTACTTC
CDR3 protein: CASSYSGSRSYEQYF

J gene: TRBJ2-5
D gene: -
clone size: -
V gene: TRBV7-6
CDR3 DNA: TGTGCCAGCAGCTTAGATATCCAAGAGACCCAGTACTTC
CDR3 protein: CASSLDIQETQYF

J gene: TRBJ2-1
D gene: -
clone size: -
V gene: TRBV6-1
CDR3 DNA: TGTGCCAGCAGTGGCCGCGGCCGGGTCTCCCCCAATGAGCAGTTCTTC
CDR3 protein: CASSGRGRVSPNEQFF

J gene: TRBJ1-5
D gene: -
clone size: -
V gene: TRBV19
CDR3 DNA: TGTGCCAGTATGGGGGCCAATCAGCCCCAGCATTTT
CDR3 protein: CASMGANQPQHF

J gene: TRBJ2-5
D gene: -
clone size: -
V gene: TRBV7-3
CDR3 DNA: TGTGCCAGCAGCTTATTAGGGGGGCCCGACCAAGAGACCCAGTACTTC
CDR3 protein: CASSLLGGPDQETQYF

J gene: TRBJ2-3
D gene: -
clone size: -
V gene: TRBV6-4
CDR3 DNA: TGTGCCAGCAGTGACGGCAGCGACACAGATACGCAGTATTTT
CDR3 protein: CASSDGSDTDTQYF

J gene: TRBJ2-3
D gene: -
clone size: -
V gene: TRBV2
CDR3 DNA: TGTGCCAGCAGTGGTTCAGGCACAGATACGCAGTATTTT
CDR3 protein: CASSGSGTDTQYF

J gene: TRBJ2-3
D gene: TRBD1
clone size: -
V gene: TRBV6-1
CDR3 DNA: TGTGCCAGCAGGGGGACAGGGGGCAGCACAGATACGCAGTATTTT
CDR3 protein: CASRGTGGSTDTQYF

J gene: TRBJ1-1
D gene: TRBD1
clone size: -
V gene: TRBV25-1
CDR3 DNA: TGTGCCAGCAGCGCGACAGGGGTAAAAGCTTTCTTT
CDR3 protein: CASSATGVKAFF

J gene: TRBJ2-4
D gene: -
clone size: -
V gene: TRBV19
CDR3 DNA: TGTGCCAGTAGTATCAGTCTAGCCAAAAACATTCAGTACTTC
CDR3 protein: CASSISLAKNIQYF

J gene: TRBJ1-3
D gene: -
clone size: -
V gene: TRBV5-5
CDR3 DNA: TGTGCCAGCAGCTTTAGGACAGTCTCTGGAAACACCATATATTTT
CDR3 protein: CASSFRTVSGNTIYF

J gene: TRBJ2-5
D gene: -
clone size: -
V gene: TRBV7-9
CDR3 DNA: TGTGCCAGCAGCTTAGTGTGGGCAGAGACCCAGTACTTC
CDR3 protein: CASSLVWAETQYF

J gene: TRBJ1-4
D gene: -
clone size: -
V gene: TRBV7-9
CDR3 DNA: TGTGCCAGCAGCTTAGCTAATACGGACTTGGAAAAACTGTTTTTT
CDR3 protein: CASSLANTDLEKLFF

J gene: TRBJ2-6
D gene: TRBD1
clone size: -
V gene: TRBV4-3
CDR3 DNA: TGCGCCAGCAGCCAAGACCACAGGGGGAGCTCTGGGGCCAACGTCCTGACTTTC
CDR3 protein: CASSQDHRGSSGANVLTF

J gene: TRBJ1-6
D gene: -
clone size: -
V gene: TRBV11-3
CDR3 DNA: TGTGCCAGCAGTCCGGACAGCTATAATTCACCCCTCCACTTT
CDR3 protein: CASSPDSYNSPLHF

J gene: TRBJ1-1
D gene: -
clone size: once
V gene: TRBV5-8
CDR3 DNA: TGTGCCAGCAGCTTTTATGAAGGGGTTGGCACTGAAGCTTTCTTT
CDR3 protein: CASSFYEGVGTEAFF

J gene: TRBJ1-2
D gene: -
clone size: -
V gene: TRBV10-3
CDR3 DNA: TGTGCCATCGCCGAGAATCTCGATGGCTACACCTTC
CDR3 protein: CAIAENLDGYTF

J gene: TRBJ2-7
D gene: -
clone size: -
V gene: TRBV11-2
CDR3 DNA: TGTGCCAGCAGCTTAGCTTCCGTTTGGGGCTACGAGCAGTACTTC
CDR3 protein: CASSLASVWGYEQYF

J gene: TRBJ2-7
D gene: -
clone size: -
V gene: TRBV7-2
CDR3 DNA: TGTGCCAGCAGCTTAACGGGAGTCAGCTACGAGCAGTACTTC
CDR3 protein: CASSLTGVSYEQYF

J gene: TRBJ2-7
D gene: TRBD2
clone size: -
V gene: TRBV27
CDR3 DNA: TGTGCCAGCAGTTCCAGGACTAGCGGGATCAACGAGCAGTACTTC
CDR3 protein: CASSSRTSGINEQYF

J gene: TRBJ2-2
D gene: TRBD2
clone size: -
V gene: TRBV7-7
CDR3 DNA: TGTGCTAGCAGCATGGGACTAGGGACGAACACCGGGGAGCTGTTTTTT
CDR3 protein: CASSMGLGTNTGELFF

J gene: TRBJ2-1
D gene: TRBD1
clone size: -
V gene: TRBV7-9
CDR3 DNA: TGTGCCAGCAGCCGGGACAGGGTGACTTACAATGAGCAGTTCTTC
CDR3 protein: CASSRDRVTYNEQFF

J gene: TRBJ2-5
D gene: TRBD2
clone size: -
V gene: TRBV5-1
CDR3 DNA: TGCGCCAGCAGCGCACTAGCGGTGCAAGAGACCCAGTACTTC
CDR3 protein: CASSALAVQETQYF